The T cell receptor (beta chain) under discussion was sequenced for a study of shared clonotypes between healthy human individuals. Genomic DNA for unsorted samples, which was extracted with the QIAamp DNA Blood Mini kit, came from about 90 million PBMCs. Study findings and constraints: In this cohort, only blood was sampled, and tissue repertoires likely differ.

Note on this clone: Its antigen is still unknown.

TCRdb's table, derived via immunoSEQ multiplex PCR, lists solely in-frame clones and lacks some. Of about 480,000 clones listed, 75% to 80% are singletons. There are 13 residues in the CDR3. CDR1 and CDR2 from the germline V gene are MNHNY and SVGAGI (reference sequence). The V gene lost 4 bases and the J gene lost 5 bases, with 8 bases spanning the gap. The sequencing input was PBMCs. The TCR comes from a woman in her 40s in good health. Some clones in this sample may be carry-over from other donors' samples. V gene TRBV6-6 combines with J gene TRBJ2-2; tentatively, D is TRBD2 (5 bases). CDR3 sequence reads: CASSSGDTGELFF. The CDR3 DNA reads TGTGCCAGCAGTTCCGGGGATACCGGGGAGCTGTTTTTT.